This TCR beta chain is drawn from a study of blood T cell repertoires in COVID-19. Losses at the gene ends were 2 bases for V and 1 base for J; bases not matched to a gene: 6. The CDR3 runs to 16 residues. CDR1 and CDR2 from the germline V gene are MDHEN and SYDVKM. Assay used: immunoSEQ multiplex PCR; TCRdb lists only in-frame clones, some missing. The sample records 180,000 or so clones, roughly 82% being singletons. Across 20 to 25 US areas, participants ranged in age from about 18 to 100 years. Sequencing input: PBMCs or T cells enriched from blood (not recorded which). The clonotype comes from a woman under 40 who had recovered from COVID-19. The chain employs TRBV28 and TRBJ1-2, with 8 positions matching TRBD1. The CDR3 DNA sequence: TGTGCCAGCAGTTTAGGTGGACAGGGTAGTAACTATGGCTACACCTTC. It yields the protein CASSLGGQGSNYGYTF.